This TCR beta chain comes out of a study of response to subunit inactivated influenza vaccine listed by TCRdb under 2018. With respect to the entire study: Deep quantitative T cell receptor repertoire profiling was used in the study to track responses to a trivalent subunit inactivated influenza vaccine.

The library was prepared using RT-PCR. This sample was sequenced with an Illumina HiSeq 2500. TCRdb reworked the public reads: Q25 trimming with fastp, MiXCR clone assembly, productive beta chains retained. Rows with a matching CDR3 protein are joined into one entry that keeps the most common DNA and genes. The sample includes hundreds of thousands of distinct CDR3 sequences, with under 9% observed a single time. 10% to 15% of the sample comes from the top ten. The paper's findings and limits, for the study overall: The authors proposed that each seasonal influenza vaccination may bring in only a limited number of new T cells.

V lost 3 bases and J lost 4 bases; the stretch between them is 16 bases long. CDR3 length: 16 amino acids, cysteine to phenylalanine. The sequence is cut down to CDR3 DNA, 48 bases in frame from base 1. Concerning this clonotype itself: The specificity of this receptor is unknown. Qualities for individual bases were not recorded, and no much larger clone is one base off.

The receptor was isolated from a man aged 50-75 years who received an inactivated influenza vaccine. Donor details come from another sample of the same person, matched by shared clones. The V and J segments used are TRBV12-3 or TRBV12-4 and TRBJ2-1, with no confident D gene call. Specimen: PBMCs from blood, collected around 2 years after vaccination. The sequenced DNA: TGTGCCAGCAGTTTGGTAGGGCGGATAAGATACAATGAGCAGTTCTTC. Translation gives CASSLVGRIRYNEQFF.